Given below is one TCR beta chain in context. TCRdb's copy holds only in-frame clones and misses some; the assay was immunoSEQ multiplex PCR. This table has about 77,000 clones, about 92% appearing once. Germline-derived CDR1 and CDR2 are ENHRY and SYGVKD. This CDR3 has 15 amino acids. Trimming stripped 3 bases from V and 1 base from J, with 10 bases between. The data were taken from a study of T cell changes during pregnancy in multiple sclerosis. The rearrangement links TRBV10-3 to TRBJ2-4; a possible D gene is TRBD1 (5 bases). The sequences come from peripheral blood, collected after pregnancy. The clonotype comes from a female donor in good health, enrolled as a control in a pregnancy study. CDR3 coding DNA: TGTGCCATCAGTGACTATAAGGGGGCCAAAAACATTCAGTACTTC. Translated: CAISDYKGAKNIQYF.